A single sample is the source of the 25 T cell receptor beta chains below, sequenced in a study of blood T cell repertoires in COVID-19 (dated by TCRdb to 2020 to 2021). Libraries came from the immunoSEQ multiplex PCR assay. TCRdb retrieved this table from immuneACCESS and kept in-frame rearrangements only. Not all clones are present; in checked studies, unresolved V genes account for under half, and no reason is known for the remainder. This sample lists roughly 130,000 clones; roughly 80% were detected once. In total, the top ten clones hold about 2.9% of the sample. Sequencing was carried out using peripheral blood. Receptors were obtained from an elderly woman with acute or convalescent COVID-19.

This CDR3 is CASSLRTVLNYGYTF. The DNA of the CDR3 is TGCGCCAGCAGCTTAAGGACAGTTCTCAACTATGGCTACACCTTC. This chain joins TRBV5-1 and TRBJ1-2; perhaps TRBD1 as D (6 bases). Germline V gene lookup returns CDR1 SGHRS and CDR2 YFSETQ. The CDR3 covers 15 residues. Trimming shortened V by 2 bases and J by 2 bases, and 13 bases separated the two germline ends.

CDR3 nucleotide sequence: TGTGCCAGCAGCCGCGGGGCGACTAATGAAAAACTGTTTTTT. It translates to CASSRGATNEKLFF. J is TRBJ1-4 and V is TRBV7-9; D is possibly TRBD1 (5 bases). The CDR3 covers 14 residues. From germline, CDR1 is SEHNR and CDR2 FQNEAQ (reference sequence). Between the trimmed V and J ends, which lost 5 bases and 2 bases, there was a span of 9 bases.

This clone was counted a single time. The V call is TRBV19, the J call TRBJ1-6; possibly TRBD1 for D (5 bases). V was trimmed by 2 bases and J by 1 base, leaving 6 bases between them. CDR1 LNHDA and CDR2 SQIVND come from the germline V gene (reference sequence). The length of the CDR3 is 15 residues. The CDR3, as DNA: TGTGCCAGTAGTATACAGGGATCCTATAATTCACCCCTCCACTTT. It is translated as CASSIQGSYNSPLHF.

The chain uses TRBV5-4 and TRBJ2-7; maybe TRBD1 (5 bases). Between the trimmed V and J ends, which lost 4 bases and 1 base, there was a span of 12 bases. Germline V CDR1 and CDR2: SGHNT, YYREEE (reference sequence). The CDR3 is 14 amino acids. The CDR3 coding sequence is TGTGCCAGCAGCCCCTACCAGGGATCCTACGAGCAGTACTTC. This translates into CASSPYQGSYEQYF.

J is TRBJ2-5 and V is TRBV5-1; possible D gene TRBD1, 5 bases. CDR1 and CDR2 from the germline V gene are SGHRS and YFSETQ. Trimming removed 0 bases from V and 0 bases from J, with 6 bases in between. The CDR3 contains 14 residues. CDR3 DNA: TGCGCCAGCAGCTTGGAAGGGGACCAAGAGACCCAGTACTTC. This gives the protein CASSLEGDQETQYF. The full variable domain, with the rest looked up from reference TRBV5-1 and TRBJ2-5, is KAGVTQTPRYLIKTRGQQVTLSCSPISGHRSVSWYQQTPGQGLQFLFEYFSETQRNKGNFPGRFSGRQFSNSRSEMNVSTLELGDSALYLCASSLEGDQETQYFGPGTRLLVL.

V is TRBV19 and J is TRBJ1-3, with 9 bases identical to TRBD1. From germline, CDR1 is LNHDA and CDR2 SQIVND (reference sequence). Losses at the gene ends were 5 bases for V and 0 bases for J; bases not matched to a gene: 2. This CDR3 contains 15 residues. For the CDR3, the DNA is TGTGCCAGTAGTTTACAGGGGGCCTCTGGAAACACCATATATTTT. Translating gives CASSLQGASGNTIYF.

In DNA form, the CDR3 reads TGTGCCAGCTCACTAACCCGGGATCTGGGCACAGATACGCAGTATTTT. It translates to CASSLTRDLGTDTQYF. V usage is TRBV18 and J usage is TRBJ2-3; TRBD2 might be the D (5 bases). Trimming cost V 4 bases and J 1 base, with 15 bases left between them. Germline-derived CDR1 and CDR2 are KGHSH and LQKENI. This CDR3 spans 16 amino acids.

This chain joins TRBV5-5 and TRBJ2-7; the D gene is possibly TRBD1 (6 bases). The CDR3 has 16 amino acids. The V end lost 4 bases, the J end lost 3 bases, and 20 bases lay between the germline ends. Germline CDR1 reads SGHKS; CDR2 reads YYEKEE (reference sequence). CDR3 region: CASSLSTGFGIYEQYF. The CDR3 nucleotides are TGTGCCAGCAGCCTATCTACAGGGTTTGGGATCTACGAGCAGTACTTC. The full variable domain, in which reference TRBV5-5 and TRBJ2-7 provide the parts outside the CDR3, is DAGVTQSPTHLIKTRGQQVTLRCSPISGHKSVSWYQQVLGQGPQFIFQYYEKEERGRGNFPDRFSARQFPNYSSELNVNALLLGDSALYLCASSLSTGFGIYEQYFGPGTRLTVT.

The chain recombines TRBV7-9 with TRBJ2-4; the match to TRBD1 covers 7 bases. This CDR3 contains 18 residues. The ends lost 5 bases at V and 1 base at J; junction bases unmatched: 14. Germline V gene lookup returns CDR1 SEHNR and CDR2 FQNEAQ (reference sequence). CDR3 region: CASSRGQVGLDAKNIQYF. The CDR3 nucleotides read TGTGCCAGCAGCCGAGGACAGGTGGGGTTGGATGCCAAAAACATTCAGTACTTC.

The genes are TRBV5-4 and TRBJ2-4; unclear D gene. The ends were cut back, 0 bases at V and 3 bases at J, with 10 bases in the middle. The CDR3 is 15 residues long. Germline-derived CDR1 and CDR2 are SGHNT and YYREEE (reference sequence). The CDR3 spells CASSLATHGKNIQYF. The CDR3 region has the DNA TGTGCCAGCAGCTTGGCGACTCATGGCAAAAACATTCAGTACTTC.

The gene calls are TRBV11-2 and TRBJ1-2, with D unclear. Trimming took off 6 bases at V and 3 bases at J, with 14 bases between the two ends. CDR3 length: 14 amino acids. CDR1 is SGHAT, CDR2 FQNNGV, per germline. This chain's CDR3 is CASRRGIVDYGYTF. The DNA for the CDR3 is TGTGCCAGCAGGAGAGGGATCGTGGACTATGGCTACACCTTC.

This chain's CDR3 is CASSSGLTDTQYF. DNA of the CDR3: TGTGCCAGCAGCTCGGGACTCACAGATACGCAGTATTTT. The chain uses TRBV11-3 and TRBJ2-3; a possible D gene is TRBD2 (6 bases). Trimming took 4 bases from V and 2 from J, leaving 7 bases between them. From germline, CDR1 is SGHNT and CDR2 YENEEA. CDR3 length: 13 amino acids. The variable domain in full, completed from reference TRBV11-3 and TRBJ2-3, reads EAGVVQSPRYKIIEKKQPVAFWCNPISGHNTLYWYLQNLGQGPELLIRYENEEAVDDSQLPKDRFSAERLKGVDSTLKIQPAELGDSAVYLCASSSGLTDTQYFGPGTRLTVL.

This clone was found once. For the CDR3, the DNA is TGTGCCAGCAGCCCGGGACAGACGAACACCGGGGAGCTGTTTTTT. Protein product: CASSPGQTNTGELFF. The rearrangement uses TRBV5-4 and TRBJ2-2; the match to TRBD1 covers 7 bases. Germline lookup yields CDR1 SGHNT and CDR2 YYREEE (reference sequence). The CDR3 has 15 amino acids. The trim removed 4 bases at V and 0 bases at J, leaving 3 bases unmatched. The entire variable domain, with the rest obtained from reference TRBV5-4 and TRBJ2-2, is as follows: ETGVTQSPTHLIKTRGQQVTLRCSSQSGHNTVSWYQQALGQGPQFIFQYYREEENGRGNFPPRFSGLQFPNYSSELNVNALELDDSALYLCASSPGQTNTGELFFGEGSRLTVL.

This chain links TRBV9 with TRBJ1-4; D perhaps matches TRBD1 (5 bases). Trimming pared 5 bases from V and 7 bases from J, leaving 18 bases between. CDR3 length: 15 residues. Germline V gives CDR1 SGDLS, CDR2 YYNGEE. CDR3 in DNA: TGTGCCAGCAGTATCGGGGGTCAATGGGGTGAAAAACTGTTTTTT. It encodes CASSIGGQWGEKLFF.

This chain connects TRBV29-1 to TRBJ2-7; D may be TRBD2 (6 bases). The CDR3 is 11 amino acids. V lost 3 bases to trimming and J lost 9 bases, with 12 bases between them. Germline V CDR1 and CDR2: SQVTM, ANQGSEA. CDR3 sequence reads: CSVDREEGQYF. DNA for the CDR3: TGCAGCGTTGACAGAGAGGAGGGGCAGTACTTC.

This sequence joins TRBV5-1 and TRBJ2-5; TRBD1 matches at 8 bases. Per the germline V gene, CDR1 is SGHRS and CDR2 is YFSETQ. CDR3 length: 14 amino acids. Trimming cost V 5 bases and J 2 bases; bases outside gene matches: 5. The CDR3 is CASSLRTGQETQYF. CDR3 sequence (DNA): TGCGCCAGCAGTCTTAGGACAGGGCAAGAGACCCAGTACTTC.

The gene calls are TRBV5-1 and TRBJ1-5, with TRBD1 identical over 7 bases. Trimming removed 5 bases from V and 0 bases from J; junction bases left unmatched: 2. From germline, CDR1 is SGHRS and CDR2 YFSETQ. There are 14 residues in the CDR3. The CDR3 is CASSQGDSNQPQHF. CDR3 DNA sequence: TGCGCCAGCAGTCAGGGGGATAGCAATCAGCCCCAGCATTTT.

J is TRBJ2-6 and V is TRBV2, with D perhaps matching TRBD1 (6 bases). The CDR3 runs 16 residues. Germline V gene data show CDR1 as SNHLY and CDR2 as FYNNEI. V was trimmed by 6 bases and J by 0 bases, leaving 12 bases between them. As DNA, the CDR3 is TGTGCCAGCAGAACGGGACAATACTCTGGGGCCAACGTCCTGACTTTC. It specifies CASRTGQYSGANVLTF.

The chain recombines TRBV2 with TRBJ2-3; maybe TRBD2 (6 bases). Per germline, CDR1 SNHLY and CDR2 FYNNEI. CDR3 length: 16 amino acids. Trimming removed 6 bases from V and 3 bases from J, with 19 bases in between. The CDR3 coding sequence is TGTGCCAGCAGCTACATGGGGGGATTGGCTACAGATACGCAGTATTTT. This encodes CASSYMGGLATDTQYF.

The J gene is TRBJ1-3, the V gene TRBV28; the D gene is possibly TRBD1 (5 bases). The germline V gene has CDR1 MDHEN and CDR2 SYDVKM. CDR3 length: 17 residues. V lost 2 bases and J lost 7, with 21 bases in between. As DNA, the CDR3 is TGTGCCAGCAGTTTAAGTAAGGGGCTGGGTGTTAGCAACACCATATATTTT. Its protein is CASSLSKGLGVSNTIYF.

V is TRBV24-1 and J is TRBJ1-2; D perhaps matches TRBD1 (6 bases). In germline, CDR1 is KGHDR, CDR2 SFDVKD. The V end lost 4 bases, the J end lost 8 bases, and 13 bases lay between the germline ends. The CDR3 sequence is 13 residues long. CDR3 nucleotides: TGTGCCACCAGTGACTTGGACAGCGCGGGCTACACCTTC. This translates into CATSDLDSAGYTF.

The CDR3 is CASSAKTGGWGYTF. CDR3 DNA sequence: TGTGCCAGCAGCGCAAAGACAGGGGGCTGGGGCTACACCTTC. This chain joins TRBV7-8 and TRBJ1-2; 10 bases fit TRBD1. The CDR3 runs 14 residues. Trimming removed 5 bases from V and 8 bases from J; junction bases left unmatched: 8. Germline-derived CDR1 and CDR2 are SGHVS and FQNEAQ.

V and J are TRBV29-1 and TRBJ1-2; D is ambiguous. The CDR3 consists of 13 residues. Germline CDR1 and CDR2: SQVTM and ANQGSEA. The V gene lost 3 bases and the J gene lost 3 bases, with 11 bases spanning the gap. The CDR3 protein is CSVDFPGDYGYTF. The CDR3 DNA follows: TGCAGCGTTGACTTTCCCGGGGACTATGGCTACACCTTC.

The chain uses TRBV19 and TRBJ1-2; D gene uncertain. V was trimmed by 4 bases and J by 6 bases, leaving 12 bases between them. Per germline, CDR1 LNHDA and CDR2 SQIVND (reference sequence). This CDR3 is 13 amino acids long. The CDR3 region has the DNA TGTGCCAGTAGTACCTGGGCCGGGGATGGCTACACCTTC. Encoded protein: CASSTWAGDGYTF.

Turning to this clone: At one of its ends the junction is not consistent with the germline gene, which may arise from a read error. The chain links TRBV15 to TRBJ2-5, with D possibly being TRBD2 (6 bases). Germline lookup yields CDR1 LNHNV and CDR2 YYDKDF (reference sequence). CDR3 length: 13 residues. The CDR3: CATSRDKGAQRDF. Here the CDR3 DNA reads TGTGCCACCAGCAGAGATAAAGGGGCCCAGCGGGACTTC. Drawing the rest from reference TRBV15 and TRBJ2-5, the complete variable domain is DAMVIQNPRYQVTQFGKPVTLSCSQTLNHNVMYWYQQKSSQAPKLLFHYYDKDFNNEADTPDNFQSRRPNTSFCFLDIRSPGLGDTAMYLCATSRDKGAQRDFGPGTRLLVL.